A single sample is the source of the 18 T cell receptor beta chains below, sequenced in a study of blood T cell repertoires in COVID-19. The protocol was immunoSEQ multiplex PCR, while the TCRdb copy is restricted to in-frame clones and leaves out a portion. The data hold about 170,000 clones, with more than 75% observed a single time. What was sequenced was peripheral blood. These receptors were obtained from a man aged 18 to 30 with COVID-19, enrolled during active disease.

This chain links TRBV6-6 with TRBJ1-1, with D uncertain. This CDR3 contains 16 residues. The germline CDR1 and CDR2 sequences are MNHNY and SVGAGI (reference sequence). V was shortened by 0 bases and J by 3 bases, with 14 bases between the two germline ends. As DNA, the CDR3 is TGTGCCAGCAGTTACTCAATCGGGGAATGGGACACTGAAGCTTTCTTT. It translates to CASSYSIGEWDTEAFF.

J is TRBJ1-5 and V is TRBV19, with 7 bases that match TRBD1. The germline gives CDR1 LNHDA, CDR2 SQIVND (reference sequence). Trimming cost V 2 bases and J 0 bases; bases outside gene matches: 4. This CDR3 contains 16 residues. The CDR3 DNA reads TGTGCCAGTAGTATATATACAGGGGCTAGCAATCAGCCCCAGCATTTT. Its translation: CASSIYTGASNQPQHF.

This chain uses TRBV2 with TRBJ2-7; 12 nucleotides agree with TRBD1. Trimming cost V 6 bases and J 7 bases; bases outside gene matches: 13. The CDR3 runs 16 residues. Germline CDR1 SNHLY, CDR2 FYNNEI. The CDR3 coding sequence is TGTGCCAGCAGGGACGCGGGGACAGGGGGCTCTGCAGAGCAGTACTTC. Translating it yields CASRDAGTGGSAEQYF. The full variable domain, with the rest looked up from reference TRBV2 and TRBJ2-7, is EPEVTQTPSHQVTQMGQEVILRCVPISNHLYFYWYRQILGQKVEFLVSFYNNEISEKSEIFDDQFSVERPDGSNFTLKIRSTKLEDSAMYFCASRDAGTGGSAEQYFGPGTRLTVT.

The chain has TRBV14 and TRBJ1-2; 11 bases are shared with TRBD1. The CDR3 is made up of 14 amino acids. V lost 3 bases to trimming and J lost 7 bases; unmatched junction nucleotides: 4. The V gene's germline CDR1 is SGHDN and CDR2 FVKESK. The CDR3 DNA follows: TGTGCCAGCAGCCATGTCGGGACAGGGGGTGGCTACACCTTC. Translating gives CASSHVGTGGGYTF.

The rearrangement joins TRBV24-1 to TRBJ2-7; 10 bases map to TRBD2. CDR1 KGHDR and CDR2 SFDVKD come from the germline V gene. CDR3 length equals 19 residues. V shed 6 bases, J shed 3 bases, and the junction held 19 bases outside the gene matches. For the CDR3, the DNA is TGTGCCACCAGTCCACCCCCTTGGCTAGCGGGAGTTGGGGACTACGAGCAGTACTTC. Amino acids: CATSPPPWLAGVGDYEQYF.

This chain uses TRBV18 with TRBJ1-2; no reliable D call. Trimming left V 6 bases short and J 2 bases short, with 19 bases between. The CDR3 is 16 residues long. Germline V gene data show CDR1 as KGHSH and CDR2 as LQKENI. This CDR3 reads CASSLPRITGNYGYTF. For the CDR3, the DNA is TGTGCCAGCTCCCTACCCCGAATTACGGGGAACTATGGCTACACCTTC.

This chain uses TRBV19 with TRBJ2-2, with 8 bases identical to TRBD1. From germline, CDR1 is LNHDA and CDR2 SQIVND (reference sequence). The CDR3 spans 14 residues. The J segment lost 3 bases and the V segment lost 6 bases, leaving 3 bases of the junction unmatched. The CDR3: CASRGRGHTGELFF. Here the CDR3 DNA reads TGTGCCAGTAGGGGCAGGGGGCACACCGGGGAGCTGTTTTTT.

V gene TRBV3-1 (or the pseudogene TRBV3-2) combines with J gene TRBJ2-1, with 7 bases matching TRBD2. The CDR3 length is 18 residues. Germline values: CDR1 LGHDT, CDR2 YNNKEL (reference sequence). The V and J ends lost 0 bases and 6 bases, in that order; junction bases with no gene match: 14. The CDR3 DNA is TGTGCCAGCAGCCAAGACCATCCGGTAGCGGGTAAGGGCAATGAGCAGTTCTTC. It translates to CASSQDHPVAGKGNEQFF.

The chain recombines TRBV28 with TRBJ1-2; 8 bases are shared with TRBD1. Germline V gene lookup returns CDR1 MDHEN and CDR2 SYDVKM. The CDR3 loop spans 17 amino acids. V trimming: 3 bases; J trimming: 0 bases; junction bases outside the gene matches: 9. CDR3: CASSFGQGGFTNYGYTF. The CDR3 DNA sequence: TGTGCCAGCAGTTTCGGACAGGGTGGTTTTACTAACTATGGCTACACCTTC.

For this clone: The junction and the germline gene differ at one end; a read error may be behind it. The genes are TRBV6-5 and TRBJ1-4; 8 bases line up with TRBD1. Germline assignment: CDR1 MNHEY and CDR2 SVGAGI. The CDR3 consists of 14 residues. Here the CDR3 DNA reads TGTGCCAGCAGTTATGACAGGGGTAATGAAAAACTGCTTTTT. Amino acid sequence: CASSYDRGNEKLLF.

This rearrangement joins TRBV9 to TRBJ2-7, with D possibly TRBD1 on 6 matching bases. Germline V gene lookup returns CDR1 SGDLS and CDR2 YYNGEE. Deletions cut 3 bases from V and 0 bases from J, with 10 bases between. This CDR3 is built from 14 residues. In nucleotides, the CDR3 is TGTGCCAGCAGCGGACAGGCGGGCTCCTACGAGCAGTACTTC. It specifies CASSGQAGSYEQYF.

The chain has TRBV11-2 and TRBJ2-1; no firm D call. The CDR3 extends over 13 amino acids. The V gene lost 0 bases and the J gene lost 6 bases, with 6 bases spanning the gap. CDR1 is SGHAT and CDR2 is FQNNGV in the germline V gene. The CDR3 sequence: CASSLELVNEQFF. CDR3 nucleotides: TGTGCCAGCAGCTTAGAACTCGTCAATGAGCAGTTCTTC.

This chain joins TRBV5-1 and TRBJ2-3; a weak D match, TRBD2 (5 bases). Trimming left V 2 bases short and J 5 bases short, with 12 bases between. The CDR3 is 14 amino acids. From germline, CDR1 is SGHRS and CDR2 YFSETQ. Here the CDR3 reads CASSFTGWGDTQYF. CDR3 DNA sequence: TGCGCCAGCAGCTTTACGGGGTGGGGAGATACGCAGTATTTT.

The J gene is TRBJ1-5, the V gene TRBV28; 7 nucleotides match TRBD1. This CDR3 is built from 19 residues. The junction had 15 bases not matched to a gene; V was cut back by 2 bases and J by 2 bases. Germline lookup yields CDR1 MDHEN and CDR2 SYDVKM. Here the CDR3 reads CASSLLPRFGQEGNQPQHF. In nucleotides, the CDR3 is TGTGCCAGCAGTTTACTCCCCCGTTTCGGACAGGAGGGCAATCAGCCCCAGCATTTT.

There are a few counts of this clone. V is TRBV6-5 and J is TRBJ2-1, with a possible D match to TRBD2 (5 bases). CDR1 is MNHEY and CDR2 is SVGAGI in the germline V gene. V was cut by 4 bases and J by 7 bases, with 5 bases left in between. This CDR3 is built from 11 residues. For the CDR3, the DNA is TGTGCCAGCAGTTCGGGGAATGAGCAGTTCTTC. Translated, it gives CASSSGNEQFF.

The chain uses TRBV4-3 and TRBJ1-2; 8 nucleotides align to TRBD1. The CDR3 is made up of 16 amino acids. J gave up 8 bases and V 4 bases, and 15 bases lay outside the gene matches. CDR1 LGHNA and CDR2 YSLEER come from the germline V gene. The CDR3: CASSLNPPGGLGGYTF. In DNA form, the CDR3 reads TGCGCCAGCAGCCTTAATCCTCCAGGGGGCTTAGGAGGCTACACCTTC.

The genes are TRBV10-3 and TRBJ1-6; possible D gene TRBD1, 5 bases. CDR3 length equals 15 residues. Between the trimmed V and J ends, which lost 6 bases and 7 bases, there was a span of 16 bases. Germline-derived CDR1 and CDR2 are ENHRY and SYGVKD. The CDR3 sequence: CAISPGNSLNSPLHF. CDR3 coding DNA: TGTGCCATCAGCCCAGGGAATAGTTTGAATTCACCCCTCCACTTT.

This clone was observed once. The CDR3 loop is CASSYSTTVNEKLFF. CDR3 bases: TGTGCCAGCAGTTACTCGACCACAGTTAATGAAAAACTGTTTTTT. V and J are TRBV6-6 and TRBJ1-4; D gene unclear. The CDR3 runs to 15 residues. V gave up 0 bases and J gave up 4 bases, with 9 bases separating them. The germline V gene encodes CDR1 MNHNY and CDR2 SVGAGI (reference sequence).